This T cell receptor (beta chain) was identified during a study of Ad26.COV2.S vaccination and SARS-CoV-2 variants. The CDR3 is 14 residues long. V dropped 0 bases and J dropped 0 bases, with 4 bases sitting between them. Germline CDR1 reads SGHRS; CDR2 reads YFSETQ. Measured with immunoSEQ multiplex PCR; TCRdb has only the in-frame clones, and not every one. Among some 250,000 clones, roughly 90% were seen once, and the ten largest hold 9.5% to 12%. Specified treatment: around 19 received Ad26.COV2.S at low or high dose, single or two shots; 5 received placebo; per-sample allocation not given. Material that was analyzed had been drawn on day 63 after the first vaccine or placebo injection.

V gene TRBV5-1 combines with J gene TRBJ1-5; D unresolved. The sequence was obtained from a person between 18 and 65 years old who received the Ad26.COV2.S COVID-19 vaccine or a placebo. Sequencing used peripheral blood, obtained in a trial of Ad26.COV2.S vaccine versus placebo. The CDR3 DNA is TGCGCCAGCAGCTTGGATTCTAGCAATCAGCCCCAGCATTTT. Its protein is CASSLDSSNQPQHF.